Below are 12 T cell receptor beta chains sequenced from a single sample in a study of regulatory T cells in long-lasting Graves disease. Time point here: persistent/refractory GD, antithyroid drugs over 5 years with positive TRAb. Extracted RNA from PBMCs served as the source of the TCR library. Arm-PCR of CDR3 regions and iRepertoire HTBI primers were the basis on which TCR beta libraries were built. TCRdb recomputed calls from the multiplex PCR reads with MiXCR, one row per CDR3 protein. The sample carries roughly 700,000 distinct CDR3 sequences, 30% recorded once. This material consisted of peripheral blood mononuclear cells (PBMCs), taken when the disease was refractory, from a patient treated with antithyroid drugs. The receptors stem from a female donor with Graves disease.

This clonotype was seen more than once but under ten times. This chain's CDR3 is CASTTTGLRSQPQHF. The CDR3 bases are TGTGCCAGCACTACGACTGGGTTACGCAGTCAGCCCCAGCATTTT. This rearrangement joins TRBV6-1 to TRBJ1-5; no firm D call. The CDR3 has 15 residues. The V and J ends lost 7 bases and 6 bases respectively, with 19 bases between them. Germline-derived CDR1 and CDR2 are MNHNS and SASEGT.

The chain couples TRBV10-1 to TRBJ2-5, with 7 bases identical to TRBD2. Germline CDR1 WNHNN, CDR2 SYGVQD (reference sequence). Germline trimming cut 3 bases from V and 5 bases from J; bases unmatched to any gene: 6. This CDR3 has 14 amino acids. The CDR3 loop reads CASSEGGSRETQYF. The DNA of the CDR3 is TGCGCCAGCAGTGAAGGCGGGAGCAGGGAGACCCAGTACTTC.

The chain carries TRBV19 and TRBJ1-2; D possibly corresponds to TRBD1 (6 bases). CDR1 and CDR2 (germline): LNHDA, SQIVND (reference sequence). This CDR3 region has 13 residues. V lost 5 bases and J 5 bases, leaving 12 bases between the germline ends. CDR3 protein: CASSLNGQYGYTF. For the CDR3, the DNA is TGTGCCAGTAGTCTCAACGGACAGTATGGCTACACCTTC.

This clonotype was counted at least ten times. The chain recombines TRBV11-1 with TRBJ2-7; 7 bases agree with TRBD1. V was pared by 5 bases and J by 2 bases, with 6 bases of the junction left unmatched. Per the germline V gene, CDR1 is SGHAT and CDR2 is FQDESV (reference sequence). The CDR3 loop spans 14 amino acids. DNA of the CDR3: TGTGCCAGCAGCCTTTACGGGACAGCCTACGAGCAGTACTTC. Its protein product is CASSLYGTAYEQYF. The full variable domain, completed using reference TRBV11-1 and TRBJ2-7, is EAEVAQSPRYKITEKSQAVAFWCDPISGHATLYWYRQILGQGPELLVQFQDESVVDDSQLPKDRFSAERLKGVDSTLKIQPAELGDSAMYLCASSLYGTAYEQYFGPGTRLTVT.

There are a few counts of this clonotype. A junction end diverges from the germline sequence, so it may reflect a read error. The chain is built from TRBV18 and TRBJ1-1; D uncertain. Germline CDR1 is KGHSH and CDR2 is LQKENI. This CDR3 comprises 13 residues. CDR3 nucleotides: TGCGCCAGCAGCCGTATAGGGAACACTGAAGCTTTCTTT. It codes for CASSRIGNTEAFF.

With regard to this clonotype: A much bigger clone sits one base away, suggesting this may be a read error. The chain employs TRBV27 and TRBJ2-2; D remains unclear. The CDR3 runs to 13 residues. V was pared by 5 bases and J by 7 bases, with 11 bases between. From germline, CDR1 is MNHEY and CDR2 SMNVEV (reference sequence). CDR3 in amino acids: CASSGIGHGELFF. The CDR3 DNA reads TGTGCCAGCAGTGGGATAGGCCACGGGGAGCTGTTTTTT.

This clonotype has at least ten counts. V and J are TRBV28 and TRBJ2-7; 8 nucleotides align to TRBD2. V trimming: 6 bases; J trimming: 2 bases; junction bases outside the gene matches: 12. Germline V CDR1 and CDR2: MDHEN, SYDVKM. The CDR3 loop spans 16 amino acids. CDR3 bases: TGTGCCAGCAGCCAAAGGGGCGGGAGGATTACCTACGAGCAGTACTTC. The encoded protein is CASSQRGGRITYEQYF.

This chain joins TRBV28 and TRBJ1-1; D not resolved. Per the germline V gene, CDR1 is MDHEN and CDR2 is SYDVKM. There are 12 residues in the CDR3. V was trimmed by 2 bases and J by 13 bases, leaving 14 bases between them. CDR3 protein: CASSLNEFRGFF. CDR3 DNA: TGTGCCAGCAGTTTAAACGAGTTCCGCGGTTTCTTT.

This clonotype was seen a handful of times. The chain combines TRBV28 with TRBJ1-3; the D is unclear. Germline CDR1 and CDR2: MDHEN and SYDVKM. The CDR3 is 12 residues long. Trimming left V 8 bases short and J 8 bases short, with 13 bases between. CDR3 residues: CASADYLDTIYF. Written as DNA, the CDR3 is TGTGCCAGCGCGGATTATTTGGACACCATATATTTT.

A note on this clonotype: A read error may be the cause here, since a much bigger clone is one base away. CDR3 residues: CASGPAAIDYGYTF. CDR3 nucleotide sequence: TGTGCCAGCGGACCGGCAGCCATCGACTATGGCTACACCTTC. The chain combines TRBV2 with TRBJ1-2; D unresolved. This CDR3 is 14 amino acids long. The germline V gene encodes CDR1 SNHLY and CDR2 FYNNEI. V dropped 8 bases and J dropped 3 bases, with 16 bases sitting between them. Full variable domain (remainder filled in from reference TRBV2 and TRBJ1-2): EPEVTQTPSHQVTQMGQEVILRCVPISNHLYFYWYRQILGQKVEFLVSFYNNEISEKSEIFDDQFSVERPDGSNFTLKIRSTKLEDSAMYFCASGPAAIDYGYTFGSGTRLTVV.

There are a few counts of this clonotype. The chain combines TRBV2 with TRBJ2-2; 11 nucleotides line up with TRBD2. There are 19 residues in the CDR3. The ends lost 6 bases at V and 3 bases at J; junction bases unmatched: 15. Germline values: CDR1 SNHLY, CDR2 FYNNEI. CDR3 nucleotide sequence: TGTGCCAGCAGCGGAACCGCCCTCCCGGGACTAGCGGACACCGGGGAGCTGTTTTTT. Protein sequence: CASSGTALPGLADTGELFF.

The chain is built from TRBV5-1 and TRBJ1-6; D call uncertain. The germline V gene encodes CDR1 SGHRS and CDR2 YFSETQ. The CDR3 is made up of 16 amino acids. V gave up 5 bases and J gave up 4 bases, with 16 bases separating them. The CDR3 bases are TGCGCCAGCAGGCCTTGGTCGACACATTATAATTCACCCCTCCACTTT. Its protein is CASRPWSTHYNSPLHF.